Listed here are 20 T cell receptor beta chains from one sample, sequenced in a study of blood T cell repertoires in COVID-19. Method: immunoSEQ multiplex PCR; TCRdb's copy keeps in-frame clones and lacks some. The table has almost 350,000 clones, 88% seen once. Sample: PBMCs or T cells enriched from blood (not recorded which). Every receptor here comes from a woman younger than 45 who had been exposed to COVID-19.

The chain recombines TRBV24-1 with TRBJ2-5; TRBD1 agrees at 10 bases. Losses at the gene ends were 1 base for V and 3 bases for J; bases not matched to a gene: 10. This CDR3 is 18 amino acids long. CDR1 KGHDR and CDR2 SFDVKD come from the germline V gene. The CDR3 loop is CATSDLVGRDRGKETQYF. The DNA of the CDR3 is TGTGCCACCAGTGATTTAGTCGGCCGGGACAGGGGCAAAGAGACCCAGTACTTC.

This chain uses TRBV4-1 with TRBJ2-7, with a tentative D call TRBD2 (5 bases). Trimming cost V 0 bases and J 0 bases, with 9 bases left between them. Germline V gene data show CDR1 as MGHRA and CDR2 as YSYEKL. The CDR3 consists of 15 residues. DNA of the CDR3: TGCGCCAGCAGCCAAGAACGGGGTTCCTCCTACGAGCAGTACTTC. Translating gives CASSQERGSSYEQYF.

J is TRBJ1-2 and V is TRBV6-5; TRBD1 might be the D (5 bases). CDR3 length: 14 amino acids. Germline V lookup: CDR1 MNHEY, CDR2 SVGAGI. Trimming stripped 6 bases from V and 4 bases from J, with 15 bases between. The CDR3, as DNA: TGTGCCAGCAGCTTCGGGGGGGAAGTCTATGGCTACACCTTC. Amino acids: CASSFGGEVYGYTF.

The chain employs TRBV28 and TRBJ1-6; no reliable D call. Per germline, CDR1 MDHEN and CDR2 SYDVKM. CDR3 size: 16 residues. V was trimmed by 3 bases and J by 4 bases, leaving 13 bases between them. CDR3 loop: CASSFDPGGYNSPLHF. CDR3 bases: TGTGCCAGCAGTTTCGACCCCGGAGGGTATAATTCACCCCTCCACTTT. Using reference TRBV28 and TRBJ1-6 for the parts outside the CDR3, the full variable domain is DVKVTQSSRYLVKRTGEKVFLECVQDMDHENMFWYRQDPGLGLRLIYFSYDVKMKEKGDIPEGYSVSREKKERFSLILESASTNQTSMYLCASSFDPGGYNSPLHFGNGTRLTVT.

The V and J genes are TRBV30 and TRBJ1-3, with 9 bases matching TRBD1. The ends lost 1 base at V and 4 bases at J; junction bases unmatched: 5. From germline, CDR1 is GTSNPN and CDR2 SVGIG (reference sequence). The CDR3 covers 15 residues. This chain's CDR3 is CAWSEGTGQGNTIYF. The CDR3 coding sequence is TGTGCCTGGAGTGAAGGGACAGGGCAAGGAAACACCATATATTTT.

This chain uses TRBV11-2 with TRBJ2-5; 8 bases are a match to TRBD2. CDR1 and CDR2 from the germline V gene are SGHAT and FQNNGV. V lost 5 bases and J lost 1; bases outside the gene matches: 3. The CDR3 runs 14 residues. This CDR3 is CASSPGTSQETQYF. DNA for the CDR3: TGTGCCAGCAGCCCTGGGACTAGCCAAGAGACCCAGTACTTC. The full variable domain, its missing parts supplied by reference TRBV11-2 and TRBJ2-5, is EAGVAQSPRYKIIEKRQSVAFWCNPISGHATLYWYQQILGQGPKLLIQFQNNGVVDDSQLPKDRFSAERLKGVDSTLKIQPAKLEDSAVYLCASSPGTSQETQYFGPGTRLLVL.

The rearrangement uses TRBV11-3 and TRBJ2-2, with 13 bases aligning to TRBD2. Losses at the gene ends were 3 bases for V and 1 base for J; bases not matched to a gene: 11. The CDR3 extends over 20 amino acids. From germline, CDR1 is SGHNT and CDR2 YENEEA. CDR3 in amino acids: CASSLWTSGSGLGNTGELFF. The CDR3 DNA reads TGTGCCAGCAGCTTGTGGACTAGCGGGAGTGGTTTGGGGAACACCGGGGAGCTGTTTTTT.

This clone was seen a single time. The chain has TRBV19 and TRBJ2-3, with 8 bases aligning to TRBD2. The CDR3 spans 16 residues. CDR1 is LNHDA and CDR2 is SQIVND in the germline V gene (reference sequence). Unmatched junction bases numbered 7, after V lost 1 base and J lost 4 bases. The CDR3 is CASSIGMREESDTQYF. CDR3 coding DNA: TGTGCCAGTAGTATAGGGATGCGGGAGGAGTCAGATACGCAGTATTTT. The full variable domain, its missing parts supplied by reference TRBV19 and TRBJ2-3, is DGGITQSPKYLFRKEGQNVTLSCEQNLNHDAMYWYRQDPGQGLRLIYYSQIVNDFQKGDIAEGYSVSREKKESFPLTVTSAQKNPTAFYLCASSIGMREESDTQYFGPGTRLTVL.

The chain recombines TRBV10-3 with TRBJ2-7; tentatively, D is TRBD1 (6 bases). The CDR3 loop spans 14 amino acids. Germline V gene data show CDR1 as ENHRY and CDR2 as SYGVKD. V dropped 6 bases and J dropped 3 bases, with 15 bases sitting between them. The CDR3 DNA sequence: TGTGCCATCAGGGCCCGACAGGAGAACTACGAGCAGTACTTC. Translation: CAIRARQENYEQYF.

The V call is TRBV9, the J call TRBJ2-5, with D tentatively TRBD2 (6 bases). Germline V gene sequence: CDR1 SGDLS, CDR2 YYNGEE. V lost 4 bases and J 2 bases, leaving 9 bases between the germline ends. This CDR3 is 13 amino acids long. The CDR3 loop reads CASSRSGQETQYF. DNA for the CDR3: TGTGCCAGCAGCAGGAGCGGGCAAGAGACCCAGTACTTC.

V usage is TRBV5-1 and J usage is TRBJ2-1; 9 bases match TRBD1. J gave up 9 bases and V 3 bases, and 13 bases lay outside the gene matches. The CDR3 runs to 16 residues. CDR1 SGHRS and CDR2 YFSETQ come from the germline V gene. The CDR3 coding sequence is TGCGCCAGCAGCTCGGATTGGGACAGGGTTGGTAGTGAGCAGTTCTTC. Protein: CASSSDWDRVGSEQFF.

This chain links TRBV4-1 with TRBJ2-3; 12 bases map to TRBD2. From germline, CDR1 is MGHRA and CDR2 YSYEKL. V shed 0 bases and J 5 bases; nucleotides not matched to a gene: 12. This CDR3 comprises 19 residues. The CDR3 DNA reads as TGCGCCAGCAGCCAAGATAACCCCCTAGCGGGAGGGCCTAGAGATACGCAGTATTTT. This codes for CASSQDNPLAGGPRDTQYF.

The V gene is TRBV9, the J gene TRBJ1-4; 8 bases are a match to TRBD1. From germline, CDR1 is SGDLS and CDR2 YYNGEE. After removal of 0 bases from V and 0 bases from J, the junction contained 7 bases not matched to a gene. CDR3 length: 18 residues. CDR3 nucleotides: TGTGCCAGCAGCGTAGGTGCAGGGGGCTCCGCAACTAATGAAAAACTGTTTTTT. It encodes CASSVGAGGSATNEKLFF.

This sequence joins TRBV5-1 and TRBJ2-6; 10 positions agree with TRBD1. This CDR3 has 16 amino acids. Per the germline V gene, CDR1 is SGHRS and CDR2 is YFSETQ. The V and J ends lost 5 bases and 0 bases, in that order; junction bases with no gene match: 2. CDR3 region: CASRDRGHSGANVLTF. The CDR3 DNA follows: TGCGCCAGCAGAGACAGGGGGCACTCTGGGGCCAACGTCCTGACTTTC.

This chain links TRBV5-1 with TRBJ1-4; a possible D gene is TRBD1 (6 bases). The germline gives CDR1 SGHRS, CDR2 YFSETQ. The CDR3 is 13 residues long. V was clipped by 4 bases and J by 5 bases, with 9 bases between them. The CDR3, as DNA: TGCGCCAGCAGCGGACAGCAAAATGAAAAACTGTTTTTT. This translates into CASSGQQNEKLFF. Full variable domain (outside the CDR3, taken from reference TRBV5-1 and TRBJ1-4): KAGVTQTPRYLIKTRGQQVTLSCSPISGHRSVSWYQQTPGQGLQFLFEYFSETQRNKGNFPGRFSGRQFSNSRSEMNVSTLELGDSALYLCASSGQQNEKLFFGSGTQLSVL.

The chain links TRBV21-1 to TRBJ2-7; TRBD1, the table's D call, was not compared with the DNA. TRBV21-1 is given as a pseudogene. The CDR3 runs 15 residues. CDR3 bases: TGTGCCAGCAGCAAAGATACAGGGGCAACCTACGAGCAGTACTTC. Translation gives CASSKDTGATYEQYF.

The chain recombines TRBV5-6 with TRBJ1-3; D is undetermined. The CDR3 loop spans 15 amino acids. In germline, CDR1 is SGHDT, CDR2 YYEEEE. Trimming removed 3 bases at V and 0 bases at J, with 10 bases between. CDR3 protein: CASSSDGSSGNTIYF. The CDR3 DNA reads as TGTGCCAGCAGCTCGGACGGGAGCTCTGGAAACACCATATATTTT. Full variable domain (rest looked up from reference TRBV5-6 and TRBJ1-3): DAGVTQSPTHLIKTRGQQVTLRCSPKSGHDTVSWYQQALGQGPQFIFQYYEEEERQRGNFPDRFSGHQFPNYSSELNVNALLLGDSALYLCASSSDGSSGNTIYFGEGSWLTVV.

The CDR3 DNA reads TGTGCCAGCAGCTTAGACCCCTCGGGGGATACGCAGTATTTT. This translates into CASSLDPSGDTQYF. The chain uses TRBV11-3 and TRBJ2-3; TRBD2 is a possible D gene (5 bases). V was shortened by 0 bases and J by 6 bases, with 10 bases between the two germline ends. Looked up from germline, CDR1 is SGHNT and CDR2 is YENEEA. The CDR3 spans 14 residues.

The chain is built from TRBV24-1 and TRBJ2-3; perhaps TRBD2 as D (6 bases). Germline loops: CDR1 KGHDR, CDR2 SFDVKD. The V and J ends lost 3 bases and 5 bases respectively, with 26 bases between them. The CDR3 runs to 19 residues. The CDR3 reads CATSDPAPEQVGGRDTQYF. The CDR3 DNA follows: TGTGCCACCAGTGATCCAGCCCCGGAACAGGTGGGAGGTAGAGATACGCAGTATTTT.

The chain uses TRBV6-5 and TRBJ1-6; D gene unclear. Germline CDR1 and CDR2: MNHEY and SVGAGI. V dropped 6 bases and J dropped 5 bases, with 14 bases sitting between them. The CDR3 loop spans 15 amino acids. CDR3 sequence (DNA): TGTGCCAGCAGCGCCTTAGGTACAGATAATTCACCCCTCCACTTT. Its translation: CASSALGTDNSPLHF.